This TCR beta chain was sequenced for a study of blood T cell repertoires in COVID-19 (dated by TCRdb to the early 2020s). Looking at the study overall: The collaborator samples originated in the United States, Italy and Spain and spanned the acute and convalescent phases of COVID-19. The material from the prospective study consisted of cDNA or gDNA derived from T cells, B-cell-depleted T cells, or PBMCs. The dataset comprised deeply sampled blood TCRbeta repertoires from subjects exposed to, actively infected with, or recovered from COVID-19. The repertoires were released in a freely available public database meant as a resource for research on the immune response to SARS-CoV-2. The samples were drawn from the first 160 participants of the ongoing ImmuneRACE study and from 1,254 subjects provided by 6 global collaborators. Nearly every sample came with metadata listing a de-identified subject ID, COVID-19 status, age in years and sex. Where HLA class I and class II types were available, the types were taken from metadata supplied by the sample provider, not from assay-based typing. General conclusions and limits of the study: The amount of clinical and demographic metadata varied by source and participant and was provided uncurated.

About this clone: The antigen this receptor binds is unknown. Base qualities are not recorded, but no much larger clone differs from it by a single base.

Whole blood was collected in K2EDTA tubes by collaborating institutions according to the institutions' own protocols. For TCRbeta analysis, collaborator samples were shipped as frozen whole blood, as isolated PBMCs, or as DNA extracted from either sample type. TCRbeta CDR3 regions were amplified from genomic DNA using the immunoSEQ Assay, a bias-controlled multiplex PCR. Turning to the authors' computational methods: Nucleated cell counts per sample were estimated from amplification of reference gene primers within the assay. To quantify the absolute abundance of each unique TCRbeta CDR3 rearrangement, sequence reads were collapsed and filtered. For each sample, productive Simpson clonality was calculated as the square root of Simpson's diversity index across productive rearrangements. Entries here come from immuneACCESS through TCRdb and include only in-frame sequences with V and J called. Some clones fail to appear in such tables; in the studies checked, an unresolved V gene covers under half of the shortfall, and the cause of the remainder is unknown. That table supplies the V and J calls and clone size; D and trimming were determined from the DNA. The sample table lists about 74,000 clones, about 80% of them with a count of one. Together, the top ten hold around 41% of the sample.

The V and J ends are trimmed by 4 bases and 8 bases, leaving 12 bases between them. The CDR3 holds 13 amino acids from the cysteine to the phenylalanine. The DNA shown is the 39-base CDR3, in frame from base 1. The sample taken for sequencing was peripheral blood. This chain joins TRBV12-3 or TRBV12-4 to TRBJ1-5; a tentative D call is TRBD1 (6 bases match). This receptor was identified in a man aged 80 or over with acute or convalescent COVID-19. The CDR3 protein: CASSYRVGEPQHF. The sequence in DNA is TGTGCCAGCAGTTACAGGGTTGGGGAGCCCCAGCATTTT.